Following are 20 T cell receptor beta chains from one sample sequenced in a study of identical twins. TCRdb independently ran MiXCR on the 5' RACE reads; one entry per CDR3 protein. The sample holds about 210,000 distinct CDR3 sequences, around a tenth seen once. The sequenced material came from memory (CD45RO+) T cells sorted from blood. Receptors originate from a woman under 30 in good health.

This clonotype showed up just a few times. The gene calls are TRBV6-1 and TRBJ1-1, with D hard to call. The CDR3 is made up of 14 amino acids. V was clipped by 11 bases and J by 4 bases, with 20 bases between them. Germline V gives CDR1 MNHNS, CDR2 SASEGT. DNA for the CDR3: TGTGCCGCCCATCTCGGCCCTGTCGGCACTGAAGCTTTCTTT. It specifies CAAHLGPVGTEAFF.

Ten or more counts support this clonotype. This sequence joins TRBV5-5 and TRBJ2-3; 10 bases map to TRBD1. Germline CDR1 SGHKS, CDR2 YYEKEE (reference sequence). The CDR3 sequence is 14 residues long. Trimming removed 2 bases from V and 4 bases from J; junction bases left unmatched: 1. In DNA form, the CDR3 reads TGTGCCAGCAGCTTAGGGACAGGGGCAGATACGCAGTATTTT. It translates to CASSLGTGADTQYF.

The genes are TRBV7-2 and TRBJ1-1; no definite D call. CDR3 length equals 14 residues. Germline values: CDR1 SGHTA, CDR2 FQGNSA. Trimming pared 1 base from V and 8 bases from J, leaving 14 bases between. CDR3 in amino acids: CASSLEIRLGEAFF. The CDR3, as DNA: TGTGCCAGCAGCTTAGAAATACGTTTAGGCGAAGCTTTCTTT.

This rearrangement joins TRBV12-3 or TRBV12-4 to TRBJ1-1, with D uncertain. This CDR3 has 11 residues. The V and J ends lost 10 bases and 5 bases respectively, with 11 bases between them. The CDR3 nucleotides read TGTGCCACAAAGACCGGGACTGAAGCTTTCTTT. It is translated as CATKTGTEAFF.

This clonotype was recorded a few times. V usage is TRBV12-3 or TRBV12-4 and J usage is TRBJ1-1; D might be TRBD1 (5 bases). The CDR3 has 15 amino acids. Trimming removed 5 bases at V and 5 bases at J, with 18 bases between. The CDR3 DNA reads TGTGCCAGCAGTCCCGGGACCGCCTGGAGGACTGAAGCTTTCTTT. Its translation: CASSPGTAWRTEAFF.

V usage is TRBV12-3 or TRBV12-4 and J usage is TRBJ1-5; TRBD1 is a possible D gene (5 bases). The V end lost 3 bases, the J end lost 2 bases, and 20 bases lay between the germline ends. This CDR3 is built from 18 residues. DNA of the CDR3: TGTGCCAGCAGTTTTCAGGGTAGGTCTGGAGGGGGCAATCAGCCCCAGCATTTT. Translated, it gives CASSFQGRSGGGNQPQHF.

Concerning this clonotype itself: The junction departs from the called germline gene at one end, perhaps through a read error. The J gene is TRBJ2-1, the V gene TRBV9; no firm D call. The CDR3 covers 15 residues. The germline CDR1 and CDR2 sequences are SGDLS and YYNGEE. CDR3 in DNA: TGTGCCAGCACCGTAGGCGGCCTATCCTACAATGAGCAGTTCTTC. Translation gives CASTVGGLSYNEQFF.

This rearrangement joins TRBV28 to TRBJ2-5; 7 nucleotides align to TRBD1. Germline CDR1 reads MDHEN; CDR2 reads SYDVKM. The CDR3 is 14 residues long. V dropped 4 bases and J dropped 5; count of bases not matched to a gene: 7. The CDR3 loop is CASSSYRGGETQYF. Here the CDR3 DNA reads TGTGCCAGCAGTTCCTACAGGGGCGGTGAGACCCAGTACTTC.

V usage is TRBV9 and J usage is TRBJ1-1; D gene uncertain. Germline CDR1 is SGDLS and CDR2 is YYNGEE. The CDR3 length is 14 residues. The germline V and J ends were trimmed by 0 bases and 4 bases, with 10 bases remaining between them. As DNA, the CDR3 is TGTGCCAGCAGCGTAGGAGGATTGACCACTGAAGCTTTCTTT. Its translation: CASSVGGLTTEAFF.

This clonotype was seen ten or more times. The chain carries TRBV20-1 and TRBJ1-1; D call uncertain. In germline, CDR1 is DFQATT, CDR2 SNEGSKA (reference sequence). The CDR3 totals 13 residues. The V end lost 5 bases, the J end lost 2 bases, and 12 bases lay between the germline ends. Written as DNA, the CDR3 is TGCAGTGCTCCAAGACCCTCAAACACTGAAGCTTTCTTT. Translated, it gives CSAPRPSNTEAFF.

The J gene is TRBJ2-3, the V gene TRBV11-2; D unclear. Germline assignment: CDR1 SGHAT and CDR2 FQNNGV. Trimming left V 2 bases short and J 0 bases short, with 9 bases between. The CDR3 consists of 15 residues. In DNA form, the CDR3 reads TGTGCCAGCAGCTTAATTGGCTCAAGCACAGATACGCAGTATTTT. It codes for CASSLIGSSTDTQYF.

This clonotype was detected many times. Here the CDR3 reads CSARLNEQFF. Written as DNA, the CDR3 is TGCAGTGCTAGATTAAATGAGCAGTTCTTC. V gene TRBV20-1 combines with J gene TRBJ2-1; D ambiguous. This CDR3 comprises 10 residues. CDR1 and CDR2 (germline): DFQATT, SNEGSKA (reference sequence). The V gene lost 2 bases and the J gene lost 7 bases, with 3 bases spanning the gap.

This clonotype turned up a few times. The CDR3 DNA follows: TGTGCCAGCAGTTTGTGGGGCTCTGGAGAACCCCTTGAGAATGAGCAGTTCTTC. Encoded protein: CASSLWGSGEPLENEQFF. The chain has TRBV12-3 or TRBV12-4 and TRBJ2-1, with D perhaps TRBD1 (5 bases). The ends were cut back, 3 bases at V and 7 bases at J, with 25 bases in the middle. This CDR3 region has 18 residues.

The V and J genes are TRBV7-2 and TRBJ2-3; D is perhaps TRBD2 (6 bases). Trimming pared 1 base from V and 4 bases from J, leaving 18 bases between. Germline CDR1 and CDR2: SGHTA and FQGNSA. The CDR3 spans 17 residues. CDR3: CASSLVAIAAGPDTQYF. The CDR3 coding sequence is TGTGCCAGCAGCTTAGTGGCGATAGCGGCGGGCCCAGATACGCAGTATTTT. Looking up the rest from reference TRBV7-2 and TRBJ2-3 gives the full variable domain: GAGVSQSPSNKVTEKGKDVELRCDPISGHTALYWYRQSLGQGLEFLIYFQGNSAPDKSGLPSDRFSAERTGGSVSTLTIQRTQQEDSAVYLCASSLVAIAAGPDTQYFGPGTRLTVL.

This clonotype was picked up a small number of times. The chain combines TRBV5-6 with TRBJ2-1, with TRBD1 matching 8 bases. CDR3 size: 13 residues. Germline loops: CDR1 SGHDT, CDR2 YYEEEE. Germline trimming cut 4 bases from V and 7 bases from J; bases unmatched to any gene: 4. The CDR3 DNA reads TGTGCCAGCAGCCACCGGGACAGGAATGAGCAGTTCTTC. Translating it yields CASSHRDRNEQFF.

The chain carries TRBV6-5 and TRBJ2-3, with no clear D. Trimming cost V 2 bases and J 8 bases, with 11 bases left between them. This CDR3 is built from 13 residues. Germline CDR1 MNHEY, CDR2 SVGAGI. The CDR3 is CASSYRPRSTQYF. In nucleotides, the CDR3 is TGTGCCAGCAGTTACCGGCCACGGAGTACGCAGTATTTT.

The chain employs TRBV6-2 or TRBV6-3 and TRBJ2-1; either TRBD1 or TRBD2 may fit D (5 bases each). The CDR3 has 15 amino acids. V lost 7 bases, J lost 0 bases, and 13 bases lay in between. Germline V gene data show CDR1 as MNHEY and CDR2 as SVGEGT. CDR3 residues: CASIRGASSYNEQFF. The CDR3 DNA reads TGTGCCAGCATCAGAGGGGCCTCCTCCTACAATGAGCAGTTCTTC.

This clonotype was counted a few times. The chain recombines TRBV5-6 with TRBJ2-7; D is unclear. Germline CDR1 reads SGHDT; CDR2 reads YYEEEE. This CDR3 has 16 residues. Trimming took 3 bases from V and 3 from J, leaving 19 bases between them. CDR3 protein: CASSSRRVFSGYEQYF. The DNA of the CDR3 is TGTGCCAGCAGCTCCCGCCGGGTCTTTTCAGGCTACGAGCAGTACTTC.

Many counts were recorded for this clonotype. The chain is built from TRBV7-2 and TRBJ2-1, with D possibly being TRBD2 (6 bases). Trimming cost V 2 bases and J 9 bases, with 17 bases left between them. The CDR3 totals 15 residues. Germline V CDR1 and CDR2: SGHTA, FQGNSA. As DNA, the CDR3 is TGTGCCAGCAGCTTAAAATACGGGACTCCGGGTGAGCAGTTCTTC. Its protein is CASSLKYGTPGEQFF.

This clonotype was found many times. The chain's CDR3 is CASSWGSYNEQFF. CDR3 DNA: TGTGCCAGCAGTTGGGGCAGTTACAATGAGCAGTTCTTC. The chain links TRBV28 to TRBJ2-1, with TRBD1 as a possible D gene (5 bases). Deletions cut 4 bases from V and 4 bases from J, with 8 bases between. The CDR3 sequence is 13 residues long. In germline, CDR1 is MDHEN, CDR2 SYDVKM.